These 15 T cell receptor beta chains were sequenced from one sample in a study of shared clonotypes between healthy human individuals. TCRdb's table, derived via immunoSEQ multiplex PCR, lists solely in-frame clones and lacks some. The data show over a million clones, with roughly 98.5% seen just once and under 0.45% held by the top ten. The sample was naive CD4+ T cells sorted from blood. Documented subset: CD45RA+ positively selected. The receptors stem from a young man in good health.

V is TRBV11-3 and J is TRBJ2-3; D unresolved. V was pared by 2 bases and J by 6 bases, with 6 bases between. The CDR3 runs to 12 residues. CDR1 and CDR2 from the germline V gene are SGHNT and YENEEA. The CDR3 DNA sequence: TGTGCCAGCAGCTTACTCGGGGATACGCAGTATTTT. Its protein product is CASSLLGDTQYF.

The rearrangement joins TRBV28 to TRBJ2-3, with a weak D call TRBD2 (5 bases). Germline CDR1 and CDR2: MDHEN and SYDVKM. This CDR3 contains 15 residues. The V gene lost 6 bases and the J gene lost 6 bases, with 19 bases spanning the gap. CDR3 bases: TGTGCCAGCAGCCGTCCCGGGGTGGGTGGGGATACGCAGTATTTT. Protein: CASSRPGVGGDTQYF.

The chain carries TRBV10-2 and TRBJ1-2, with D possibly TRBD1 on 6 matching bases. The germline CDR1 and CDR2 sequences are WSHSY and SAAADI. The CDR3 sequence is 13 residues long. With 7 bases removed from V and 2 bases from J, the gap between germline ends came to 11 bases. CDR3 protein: CASTGGQNYGYTF. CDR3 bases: TGCGCCAGCACCGGGGGCCAAAACTATGGCTACACCTTC.

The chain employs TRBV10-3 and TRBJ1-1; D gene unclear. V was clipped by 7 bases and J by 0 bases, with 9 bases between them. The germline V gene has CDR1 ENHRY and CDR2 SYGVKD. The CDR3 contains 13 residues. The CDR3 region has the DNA TGTGCCATCACGCGGGAAGTGAACACTGAAGCTTTCTTT. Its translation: CAITREVNTEAFF.

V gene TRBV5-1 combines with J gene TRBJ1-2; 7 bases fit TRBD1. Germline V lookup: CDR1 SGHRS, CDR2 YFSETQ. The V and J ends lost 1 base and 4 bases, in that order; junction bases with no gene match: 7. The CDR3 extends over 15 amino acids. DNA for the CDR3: TGCGCCAGCAGCTTGCCTGGAGGGGGCGCCTATGGCTACACCTTC. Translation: CASSLPGGGAYGYTF.

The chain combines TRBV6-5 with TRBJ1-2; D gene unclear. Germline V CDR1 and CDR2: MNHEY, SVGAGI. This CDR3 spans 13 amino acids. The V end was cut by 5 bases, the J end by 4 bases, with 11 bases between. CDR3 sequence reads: CASSNGPIYGYTF. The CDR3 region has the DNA TGTGCCAGCAGTAATGGGCCGATCTATGGCTACACCTTC.

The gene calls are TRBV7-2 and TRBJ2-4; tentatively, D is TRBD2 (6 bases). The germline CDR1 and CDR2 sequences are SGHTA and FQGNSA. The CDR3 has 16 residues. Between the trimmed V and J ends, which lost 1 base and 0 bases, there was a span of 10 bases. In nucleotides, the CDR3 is TGTGCCAGCAGCTTAGATAGCGGACTAGCCAAAAACATTCAGTACTTC. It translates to CASSLDSGLAKNIQYF.

CDR3 nucleotide sequence: TGTGCCAGCAGCGTGACGGCGTTCCAAGAGACCCAGTACTTC. As protein: CASSVTAFQETQYF. The genes are TRBV7-2 and TRBJ2-5; D uncertain. The germline V gene encodes CDR1 SGHTA and CDR2 FQGNSA. CDR3 length equals 14 residues. V was shortened by 5 bases and J by 1 base, with 11 bases between the two germline ends.

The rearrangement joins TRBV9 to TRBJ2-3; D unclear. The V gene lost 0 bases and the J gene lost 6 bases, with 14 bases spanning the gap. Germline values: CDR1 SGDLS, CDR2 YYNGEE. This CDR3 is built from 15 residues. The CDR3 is CASSVEFPRGDTQYF. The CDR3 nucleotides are TGTGCCAGCAGCGTAGAGTTCCCTCGCGGTGATACGCAGTATTTT.

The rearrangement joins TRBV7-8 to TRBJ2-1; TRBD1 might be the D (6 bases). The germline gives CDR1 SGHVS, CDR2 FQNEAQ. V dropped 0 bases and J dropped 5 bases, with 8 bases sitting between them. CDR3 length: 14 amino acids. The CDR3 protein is CASSLATGNNEQFF. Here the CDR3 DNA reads TGTGCCAGCAGCTTAGCCACAGGGAACAATGAGCAGTTCTTC.

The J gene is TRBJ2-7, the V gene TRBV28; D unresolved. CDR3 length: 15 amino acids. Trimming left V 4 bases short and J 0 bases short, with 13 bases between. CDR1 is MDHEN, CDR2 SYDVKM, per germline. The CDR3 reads CASSYARVSSYEQYF. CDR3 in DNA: TGTGCCAGCAGTTACGCAAGGGTAAGCTCCTACGAGCAGTACTTC.

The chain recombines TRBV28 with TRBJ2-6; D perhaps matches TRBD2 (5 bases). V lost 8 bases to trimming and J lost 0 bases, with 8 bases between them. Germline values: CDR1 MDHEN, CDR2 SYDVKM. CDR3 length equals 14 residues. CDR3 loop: CASEGVSGANVLTF. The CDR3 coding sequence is TGTGCCAGCGAGGGAGTCTCTGGGGCCAACGTCCTGACTTTC.

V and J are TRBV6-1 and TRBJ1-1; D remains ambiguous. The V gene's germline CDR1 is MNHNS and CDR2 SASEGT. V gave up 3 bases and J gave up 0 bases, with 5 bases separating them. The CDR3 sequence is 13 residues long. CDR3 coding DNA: TGTGCCAGCAGTGACCAAATGAACACTGAAGCTTTCTTT. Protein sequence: CASSDQMNTEAFF.

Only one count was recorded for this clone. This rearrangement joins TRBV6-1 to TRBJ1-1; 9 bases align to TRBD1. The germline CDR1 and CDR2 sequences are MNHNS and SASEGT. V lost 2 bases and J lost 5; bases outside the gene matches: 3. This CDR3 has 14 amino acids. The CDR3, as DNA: TGTGCCAGCAGTGAAAGGGACAGGGAAACTGAAGCTTTCTTT. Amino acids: CASSERDRETEAFF.

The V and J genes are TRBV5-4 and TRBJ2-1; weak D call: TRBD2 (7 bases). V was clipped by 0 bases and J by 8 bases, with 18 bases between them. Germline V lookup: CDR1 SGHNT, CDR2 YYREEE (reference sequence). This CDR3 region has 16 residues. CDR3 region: CASSLAPSGKGDEQFF. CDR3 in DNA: TGTGCCAGCAGCTTGGCCCCTAGCGGTAAGGGGGATGAGCAGTTCTTC.